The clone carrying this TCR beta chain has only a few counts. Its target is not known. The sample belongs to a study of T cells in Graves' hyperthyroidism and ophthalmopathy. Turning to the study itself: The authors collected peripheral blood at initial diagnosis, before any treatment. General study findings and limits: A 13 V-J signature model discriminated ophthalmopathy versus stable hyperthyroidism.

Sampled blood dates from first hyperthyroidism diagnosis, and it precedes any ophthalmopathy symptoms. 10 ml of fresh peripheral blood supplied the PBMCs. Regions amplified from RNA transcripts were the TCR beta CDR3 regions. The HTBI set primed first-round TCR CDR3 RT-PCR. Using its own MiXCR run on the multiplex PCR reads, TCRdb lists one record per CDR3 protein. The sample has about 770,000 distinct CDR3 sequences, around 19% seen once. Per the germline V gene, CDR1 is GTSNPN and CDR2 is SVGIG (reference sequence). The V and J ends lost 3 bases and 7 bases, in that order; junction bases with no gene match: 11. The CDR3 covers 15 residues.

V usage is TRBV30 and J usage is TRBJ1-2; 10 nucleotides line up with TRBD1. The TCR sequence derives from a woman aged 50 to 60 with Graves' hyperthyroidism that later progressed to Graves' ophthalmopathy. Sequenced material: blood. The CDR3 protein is CAWRESGQGFFGYTF. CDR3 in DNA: TGTGCCTGGAGGGAGTCGGGACAGGGGTTTTTTGGCTACACCTTC.